Listed here are 16 T cell receptor beta chains from one sample, sequenced in a study of Graves' ophthalmopathy and Graves' hyperthyroidism. The authors amplified TCR beta CDR3 regions, and they did so from RNA transcripts for repertoire sequencing. HTBI-primed first-round RT-PCR preceded second-round multiplex PCR. TCRdb recomputed calls from the multiplex PCR reads with MiXCR, one row per CDR3 protein. Seen here are 1 million to 1.3 million distinct CDR3 sequences, 35% to 45% observed once, and the top ten hold 8.5% to 14%. Sequencing input: peripheral blood or thyroid tissue (not recorded which). The source of these receptors is an adult man with Graves' hyperthyroidism.

The genes are TRBV7-3 and TRBJ1-1, with 7 bases lining up with TRBD1. CDR3 size: 13 residues. Losses at the gene ends were 5 bases for V and 5 bases for J; bases not matched to a gene: 5. CDR1 and CDR2 from the germline V gene are SGHTA and FQGTGA. CDR3 in DNA: TGTGCCAGCAGCGGACAGGTTCGAACTGAAGCTTTCTTT. Its translation is CASSGQVRTEAFF.

This clonotype has ten or more counts. The rearrangement joins TRBV25-1 to TRBJ2-5; no definite D call. Trimming left V 4 bases short and J 4 bases short, with 10 bases between. CDR3 length: 13 residues. Germline assignment: CDR1 MGHDK and CDR2 SYGVNS. CDR3 protein: CASSASEIETQYF. CDR3 nucleotide sequence: TGTGCCAGCAGTGCGTCAGAGATAGAGACCCAGTACTTC.

The V gene is TRBV7-8, the J gene TRBJ2-2; D possibly uses TRBD1 or TRBD2 (6 bases each). Germline values: CDR1 SGHVS, CDR2 FQNEAQ. Deletions cut 5 bases from V and 2 bases from J, with 15 bases between. The CDR3 is 16 residues long. CDR3 sequence reads: CASSRGPGINTGELFF. In DNA, the CDR3 is TGTGCCAGCAGCCGGGGGCCGGGGATTAACACCGGGGAGCTGTTTTTT.

For the CDR3, the DNA is TGTGCCAGCAGCTTAGGCCCAGGGGGTGGTCAGCCCCAGCATTTT. Its translation: CASSLGPGGGQPQHF. This chain joins TRBV7-9 and TRBJ1-5; 7 nucleotides match TRBD1. V was clipped by 1 base and J by 6 bases; unmatched bases: 6. The germline gives CDR1 SEHNR, CDR2 FQNEAQ (reference sequence). The CDR3 has 15 residues. Variable domain in full (rest from reference TRBV7-9 and TRBJ1-5): DTGVSQNPRHKITKRGQNVTFRCDPISEHNRLYWYRQTLGQGPEFLTYFQNEAQLEKSRLLSDRFSAERPKGSFSTLEIQRTEQGDSAMYLCASSLGPGGGQPQHFGDGTRLSIL.

The chain carries TRBV19 and TRBJ1-5; D not resolved. Germline V gene data show CDR1 as LNHDA and CDR2 as SQIVND (reference sequence). V was shortened by 3 bases and J by 6 bases, with 15 bases between the two germline ends. The CDR3 length is 15 residues. The DNA of the CDR3 is TGTGCCAGTAGTATCCGGGTTGGCGGCCGTCAGCCCCAGCATTTT. This translates into CASSIRVGGRQPQHF.

This chain joins TRBV7-7 and TRBJ2-5, with no clear D. Trimming cost V 5 bases and J 6 bases, with 19 bases left between them. This CDR3 contains 15 residues. Looked up from germline, CDR1 is SSHAT and CDR2 is FNYEAQ (reference sequence). The CDR3 region has the DNA TGTGCCAGCAGCGTTGAAATCCTGGGGTCACAGACCCAGTACTTC. It codes for CASSVEILGSQTQYF.

J is TRBJ1-4 and V is TRBV4-1; D might be TRBD1 (6 bases). V gave up 3 bases and J gave up 5 bases, with 19 bases separating them. Germline CDR1 and CDR2: MGHRA and YSYEKL. The CDR3 consists of 17 residues. The CDR3 region is CASSQHIWPGENEKLFF. The DNA for the CDR3 is TGCGCCAGCAGCCAGCACATCTGGCCAGGGGAAAATGAAAAACTGTTTTTT.

The table lists this clonotype with a few counts. The V call is TRBV20-1, the J call TRBJ2-1; TRBD2 aligns across 12 bases. This CDR3 has 15 amino acids. Germline lookup yields CDR1 DFQATT and CDR2 SNEGSKA (reference sequence). V shed 3 bases and J 6 bases; nucleotides not matched to a gene: 6. The CDR3 region is CSASPLAGGLNEQFF. As DNA, the CDR3 is TGCAGTGCTAGTCCTCTAGCGGGGGGGCTCAATGAGCAGTTCTTC.

V usage is TRBV29-1 and J usage is TRBJ2-6, with 7 positions matching TRBD1. Germline V lookup: CDR1 SQVTM, CDR2 ANQGSEA. The CDR3 runs 14 residues. After removal of 7 bases from V and 7 bases from J, the junction contained 10 bases not matched to a gene. The CDR3 sequence is CSAGQVPGANVLTF. The CDR3, as DNA: TGCAGCGCAGGACAGGTCCCCGGAGCCAACGTCCTGACTTTC.

This clonotype was found a few times. The chain employs TRBV9 and TRBJ2-2; 8 bases map to TRBD2. The CDR3 extends over 16 amino acids. The germline V gene has CDR1 SGDLS and CDR2 YYNGEE. The V gene end was trimmed by 4 bases and the J gene end by 2 bases; junction bases not matched to a gene: 7. The CDR3 reads CASSPRSGSNTGELFF. In DNA, the CDR3 is TGTGCCAGCAGCCCCAGAAGCGGGAGTAACACCGGGGAGCTGTTTTTT.

This clonotype came up once. V and J are TRBV2 and TRBJ2-7; 9 bases match TRBD2. The J segment lost 6 bases and the V segment lost 6 bases, leaving 12 bases of the junction unmatched. This CDR3 spans 15 amino acids. Germline loops: CDR1 SNHLY, CDR2 FYNNEI. CDR3 amino acids: CASRESGGGAGEQYF. Written as DNA, the CDR3 is TGTGCCAGCAGAGAAAGTGGCGGGGGGGCCGGCGAGCAGTACTTC.

This chain links TRBV14 with TRBJ1-2; TRBD1 might be the D (5 bases). V gave up 0 bases and J gave up 4 bases, with 12 bases separating them. Germline V gene sequence: CDR1 SGHDN, CDR2 FVKESK. The CDR3 spans 15 residues. CDR3 sequence (DNA): TGTGCCAGCAGCCAAGAAGGGGTGGGGATCTATGGCTACACCTTC. Encoded protein: CASSQEGVGIYGYTF.

In this sample, this clonotype turned up many times. The chain uses TRBV7-8 and TRBJ1-6, with a tentative D call TRBD1 (6 bases). The CDR3 loop spans 14 amino acids. Trimming took 4 bases from V and 10 from J, leaving 14 bases between them. Germline CDR1 reads SGHVS; CDR2 reads FQNEAQ. The CDR3 here is CASSSRDIHSPLHF. In DNA, the CDR3 is TGTGCCAGCAGCTCGCGGGACATCCACTCACCCCTCCACTTT.

A note on this clonotype: Given a much more abundant clone one base away, this may be a read error. J is TRBJ1-6 and V is TRBV12-3 or TRBV12-4, with a tentative D call TRBD1 (6 bases). The CDR3 is 14 residues long. The CDR3 loop is CASSFAGVFSPPHF. CDR3 DNA: TGTGCCAGCAGTTTCGCAGGGGTTTTCTCACCCCCCCACTTT.

In DNA form, the CDR3 reads TGTGCCAGCAGCCCCCGCCCGGGACAGGGGACACCCCTCCACTTT. The encoded protein is CASSPRPGQGTPLHF. The V gene is TRBV7-9, the J gene TRBJ1-6; 10 bases line up with TRBD1. The CDR3 contains 15 residues. From germline, CDR1 is SEHNR and CDR2 FQNEAQ (reference sequence). V gave up 5 bases and J gave up 11 bases; unmatched junction bases: 9.

Comment on this clonotype: The CDR3 carries no conserved terminal phenylalanine or tryptophan, so it likely arises from a read error. No DNA is shown, since the ends of the CDR3 on it are uncertain; the CDR3 is the one TCRdb lists. The chain is built from TRBV7-8 and TRBJ1-4; TRBD1 is the table's D call and was not checked against the DNA. Per germline, CDR1 SGHVS and CDR2 FQNEAQ. The CDR3 numbers 12 amino acids, ends counted. The CDR3 protein is CASSIRAVETNY.